These 18 T cell receptor beta chains share one sample of origin, sequenced in a study of blood T cell repertoires in COVID-19. Sequencing was performed with immunoSEQ multiplex PCR; in TCRdb, only in-frame clones are kept and a portion is missing. The sample records about 23,000 clones, roughly 88% being singletons. Sequenced sample: peripheral blood. These receptors originate from a human donor with active COVID-19. The donor label of this sample is uncertain.

CDR3 nucleotides: TGTGCCAGCAGGGGACTAGCGATAGGGGATGAGCAGTTCTTC. Amino acids: CASRGLAIGDEQFF. J is TRBJ2-1 and V is TRBV7-2; 10 positions match TRBD2. Germline V CDR1 and CDR2: SGHTA, FQGNSA. This CDR3 contains 14 residues. V lost 6 bases and J lost 8; bases outside the gene matches: 7.

This chain joins TRBV11-2 and TRBJ1-6, with D tentatively TRBD1 (5 bases). The CDR3 is 14 amino acids. Between the trimmed V and J ends, which lost 10 bases and 9 bases, there was a span of 19 bases. CDR1 and CDR2 from the germline V gene are SGHAT and FQNNGV. The CDR3 sequence: CAITIRVFASPLHF. DNA of the CDR3: TGTGCCATCACGATCAGGGTGTTCGCTTCACCCCTCCACTTT.

V and J are TRBV19 and TRBJ1-1, with D maybe TRBD1 (6 bases). Between the trimmed V and J ends, which lost 4 bases and 1 base, there was a span of 19 bases. This CDR3 is 17 amino acids long. Germline values: CDR1 LNHDA, CDR2 SQIVND (reference sequence). CDR3 sequence: CASSTSRAGAGNTEAFF. Written as DNA, the CDR3 is TGTGCCAGTAGTACGTCAAGAGCAGGGGCGGGGAACACTGAAGCTTTCTTT.

The chain joins TRBV7-9 to TRBJ1-1, with 8 bases fitting TRBD1. Trimming removed 4 bases from V and 3 bases from J; junction bases left unmatched: 7. Germline values: CDR1 SEHNR, CDR2 FQNEAQ (reference sequence). This CDR3 has 15 residues. The CDR3 here is CASSSSGGVHTEAFF. As DNA, the CDR3 is TGTGCCAGCAGCTCATCAGGGGGCGTTCACACTGAAGCTTTCTTT. The full variable domain, in which reference TRBV7-9 and TRBJ1-1 provide the parts outside the CDR3, is DTGVSQNPRHKITKRGQNVTFRCDPISEHNRLYWYRQTLGQGPEFLTYFQNEAQLEKSRLLSDRFSAERPKGSFSTLEIQRTEQGDSAMYLCASSSSGGVHTEAFFGQGTRLTVV.

The DNA for the CDR3 is TGTGCCAGCAGCAACAGACAGGGAAGGGTAACCTACGAGCAGTACTTC. Its protein is CASSNRQGRVTYEQYF. The chain employs TRBV7-9 and TRBJ2-7, with TRBD1 identical over 7 bases. Trimming cost V 5 bases and J 2 bases; bases outside gene matches: 12. Germline CDR1 and CDR2: SEHNR and FQNEAQ (reference sequence). This CDR3 has 16 amino acids.

This clone is categorized as medium-sized (0.01 to 0.1%). The rearrangement joins TRBV28 to TRBJ1-1, with D perhaps TRBD1 (5 bases). Germline V lookup: CDR1 MDHEN, CDR2 SYDVKM. Between the trimmed V and J ends, which lost 5 bases and 8 bases, there was a span of 12 bases. The length of the CDR3 is 12 residues. In DNA, the CDR3 is TGTGCCAGCAGTAGCGGGGGACCCGAAGCTTTCTTT. Translating it yields CASSSGGPEAFF.

This clone showed up just a few times. This sequence joins TRBV4-1 and TRBJ2-5; 13 positions match TRBD2. CDR3 size: 19 residues. The germline V gene encodes CDR1 MGHRA and CDR2 YSYEKL. Trimming removed 8 bases from V and 4 bases from J; junction bases left unmatched: 19. In DNA, the CDR3 is TGCGCCAGCTCAACCCGGACTAGCGGGAGTGGTGGGATGGGAGAGACCCAGTACTTC. Protein sequence: CASSTRTSGSGGMGETQYF.

This rearrangement joins TRBV19 to TRBJ1-2; D not certain. CDR1 is LNHDA and CDR2 is SQIVND in the germline V gene (reference sequence). The V end was cut by 1 base, the J end by 6 bases, with 9 bases between. The CDR3 contains 13 residues. CDR3 in DNA: TGTGCCAGTAGTATAGCAGGCATAAATGGCTACACCTTC. Amino acid sequence: CASSIAGINGYTF.

The V gene is TRBV14, the J gene TRBJ1-4; 9 nucleotides match TRBD1. The V and J ends lost 1 base and 13 bases, in that order; junction bases with no gene match: 4. Germline V lookup: CDR1 SGHDN, CDR2 FVKESK. The CDR3 runs 13 residues. In DNA form, the CDR3 reads TGTGCCAGCAGCCAAGTCTTGGGACAGGGACTGTTTTTT. Translating gives CASSQVLGQGLFF.

CDR3 amino acids: CASSMPDRGYGYTF. In DNA form, the CDR3 reads TGTGCCAGCAGCATGCCGGACAGGGGCTATGGCTACACCTTC. This chain links TRBV4-2 with TRBJ1-2; the match to TRBD1 covers 9 bases. This CDR3 has 14 amino acids. J gave up 4 bases and V 5 bases, and 5 bases lay outside the gene matches. Germline CDR1 is LGHNA and CDR2 is YNFKEQ.

This clone has more than one count but fewer than ten. This chain uses TRBV10-1 with TRBJ2-7, with 11 bases identical to TRBD2. Trimming removed 4 bases from V and 0 bases from J; junction bases left unmatched: 2. The CDR3 spans 15 residues. Germline-derived CDR1 and CDR2 are WNHNN and SYGVQD (reference sequence). This CDR3 reads CASSAGLAASYEQYF. The CDR3, as DNA: TGCGCCAGCAGTGCGGGACTAGCGGCCTCCTACGAGCAGTACTTC.

J is TRBJ2-1 and V is TRBV18, with TRBD1 identical over 8 bases. V lost 2 bases, J lost 8 bases, and 8 bases stayed unmatched. Germline V gene data show CDR1 as KGHSH and CDR2 as LQKENI. The CDR3 is 15 amino acids. The DNA for the CDR3 is TGTGCCAGCTCACCATCGGTAGGACAGGGCGATGAGCAGTTCTTC. Its translation: CASSPSVGQGDEQFF.

This clone was found once. The chain employs TRBV7-2 and TRBJ2-7; 7 nucleotides line up with TRBD1. V shed 5 bases, J shed 0 bases, and the junction held 10 bases outside the gene matches. The CDR3 sequence is 16 residues long. The germline gives CDR1 SGHTA, CDR2 FQGNSA. CDR3 sequence: CASSEISGTDSYEQYF. The CDR3 nucleotides read TGTGCCAGCAGCGAAATATCCGGGACAGACTCCTACGAGCAGTACTTC.

The rearrangement joins TRBV6-1 to TRBJ1-5; D possibly corresponds to TRBD1 (6 bases). Looked up from germline, CDR1 is MNHNS and CDR2 is SASEGT. Trimming removed 2 bases at V and 1 base at J, with 15 bases between. This CDR3 comprises 17 residues. In DNA, the CDR3 is TGTGCCAGCAGTGAATCGGGGGGGGCGAGGAGCAATCAGCCCCAGCATTTT. Protein: CASSESGGARSNQPQHF.

This chain connects TRBV4-1 to TRBJ2-7, with D possibly TRBD1 on 6 matching bases. The CDR3 spans 17 residues. V was clipped by 1 base and J by 2 bases, with 18 bases between them. Looked up from germline, CDR1 is MGHRA and CDR2 is YSYEKL. In nucleotides, the CDR3 is TGCGCCAGCAGCCAAGCTACAGGGAAGAGAGATCCCTACGAGCAGTACTTC. Its translation is CASSQATGKRDPYEQYF.

The rearrangement uses TRBV24-1 and TRBJ2-2, with 11 bases fitting TRBD1. The CDR3 is 16 residues long. CDR1 and CDR2 from the germline V gene are KGHDR and SFDVKD. The V segment lost 1 base and the J segment 7 bases; nucleotides outside the gene matches: 4. The CDR3 spells CATSDLGQGADGELFF. The CDR3 DNA sequence: TGTGCCACCAGTGATTTAGGACAGGGGGCCGACGGGGAGCTGTTTTTT.

The chain joins TRBV24-1 to TRBJ2-3; 10 nucleotides agree with TRBD2. This CDR3 region has 18 residues. The germline gives CDR1 KGHDR, CDR2 SFDVKD. After removal of 3 bases from V and 4 bases from J, the junction contained 12 bases not matched to a gene. The DNA for the CDR3 is TGTGCCACCAGTGATCCGCGAAGCCCAGCGGGGGGGTCAGATACGCAGTATTTT. Translated: CATSDPRSPAGGSDTQYF.

CDR3 residues: CASSVGGGSPLHF. In nucleotides, the CDR3 is TGTGCCAGCAGCGTCGGGGGTGGCTCACCCCTCCACTTT. The chain recombines TRBV9 with TRBJ1-6; D might be TRBD1 (5 bases). Germline values: CDR1 SGDLS, CDR2 YYNGEE. The V gene lost 2 bases and the J gene lost 10 bases, with 10 bases spanning the gap. The CDR3 is made up of 13 amino acids.